A selection of T cell receptor beta chains follows, all from one sample in a study of radiotherapy plus CTLA-4 blockade in lung cancer. The method was immunoSEQ multiplex PCR; TCRdb's version includes in-frame clones alone and lacks a portion of them. The sample contains about 110,000 clones, approximately 77% of which appear only once. This material consisted of peripheral blood, taken from a patient treated with radiotherapy plus ipilimumab. The receptors stem from a human donor with non-small cell lung cancer that progressed on radiotherapy plus ipilimumab. Some clones in this sample may be carry-over from other donors' samples. CDR3s include the opening cysteine and the closing phenylalanine or tryptophan. Each record gives: CDR3 DNA, CDR3 protein, clone size, J gene, V gene, D gene. D genes are given only for firm matches. For some rows the clone size is stated as once, few or many, or as a class when expanded; others skip it.

TGTGCCAGCAGGAGGCGAGATACGCAGTATTTT,CASRRRDTQYF,.,TRBJ2-3,TRBV21-1,.
TGTGCCTGGACCCAGGGGGCCGCAGATACGCAGTATTTT,CAWTQGAADTQYF,.,TRBJ2-3,TRBV30,TRBD1
TGTGCCAGCAGCTTAGGGATGGAGGGTAGTCCCGCGAACACTGAAGCTTTCTTT,CASSLGMEGSPANTEAFF,.,TRBJ1-1,TRBV7-6,.
TGTGCCACCAGCAGAGCGGGCCCCTACTATGGCTACACCTTC,CATSRAGPYYGYTF,.,TRBJ1-2,TRBV15,.
TGCAGCGTTGAACAAAACGGGATTTTGGGCGCTTTCTTT,CSVEQNGILGAFF,.,TRBJ1-1,TRBV29-1,.
TGTGCCAGCAGCCCTTCGAGGGACAACACAGATACGCAGTATTTT,CASSPSRDNTDTQYF,.,TRBJ2-3,TRBV7-2,.
TGTGCCAGCAGTGATGAGGGTGGTAATTCACCCCTCCACTTT,CASSDEGGNSPLHF,few,TRBJ1-6,TRBV2,.
TGTGCCATCAGTGAGTGGGACATATATCAGCCCCAGCATTTT,CAISEWDIYQPQHF,.,TRBJ1-5,TRBV10-3,.
TGTGCTAGTGGTTTGGTTGTGGGAGGGATGAACACTGAAGCTTTCTTT,CASGLVVGGMNTEAFF,few,TRBJ1-1,TRBV12-5,.
TGCGCCAGCAGCCAAGCGAATTTATTTACTAATGAAAAACTGTTTTTT,CASSQANLFTNEKLFF,few,TRBJ1-4,TRBV4-1,.
TGTGCCAGCAGAGGGGCAGGGGCCGGGAGCACTGAAGCTTTCTTT,CASRGAGAGSTEAFF,.,TRBJ1-1,TRBV6-1,.
TGTGCCAGTAGTATACAAACAGGGGTCTATGGCTACACCTTC,CASSIQTGVYGYTF,.,TRBJ1-2,TRBV19,TRBD1
TGTGCCAGCAGTGTCTTTTCAGGGCGTGGGAACACAGATACGCAGTATTTT,CASSVFSGRGNTDTQYF,once,TRBJ2-3,TRBV27,.
TGTGCCAGCAGCTCTTGGGTTCATGAAGCTTTCTTT,CASSSWVHEAFF,.,TRBJ1-1,TRBV5-6,.
TGCGCCAGCAGCCAGAGTAGTGGGTCGTGGGAGACCCAGTACTTC,CASSQSSGSWETQYF,.,TRBJ2-5,TRBV4-3,.
TGCGCCAGCAGCTTGGAGCCCGAGGTTTCACCCCTCCACTTT,CASSLEPEVSPLHF,.,TRBJ1-6,TRBV5-1,.
TGTGCCAGCAGTCCTCCCCCCCGTGGCAGACAGTATGGCTACACCTTC,CASSPPPRGRQYGYTF,.,TRBJ1-2,TRBV2,.
TGCGCCAGCAGCATATATGGACACCCGAATGAGCAGTTCTTC,CASSIYGHPNEQFF,.,TRBJ2-1,TRBV5-1,.
TGTGCCAGCTCACTAGGACAGGCCGCAACTAATGAAAAACTGTTTTTT,CASSLGQAATNEKLFF,few,TRBJ1-4,TRBV18,TRBD1
TGTGCCAGCAGCTTAGGGACAGGGTTAACCTATGGCTACACCTTC,CASSLGTGLTYGYTF,.,TRBJ1-2,TRBV7-2,TRBD1
TGTGCCTGGAGTACGGACAGGTTGAATGGCTACACCTTC,CAWSTDRLNGYTF,.,TRBJ1-2,TRBV30,TRBD1
TGTGCCAGCAGTGGGAGATTCCTAGCGGGGAGCAGCACAGATACGCAGTATTTT,CASSGRFLAGSSTDTQYF,.,TRBJ2-3,TRBV6-1,TRBD2
TGTGCCAGCAGTGAAAACGACGGGTCCGGGGGGGGATACAATGAGCAGTTCTTC,CASSENDGSGGGYNEQFF,.,TRBJ2-1,TRBV6-4,TRBD2
TGTGCCAGCAGCTTCAGAGGGGGGACTTCCTACGAGCAGTACTTC,CASSFRGGTSYEQYF,.,TRBJ2-7,TRBV7-3,.
TGTGCCAGCAGTCAAAGCGGGACATCGTCGTACGAGCAGTACTTC,CASSQSGTSSYEQYF,.,TRBJ2-7,TRBV6-5,.
TGTGCCAGCACCTCAGGTTTTGGGGACACTGAAGCTTTCTTT,CASTSGFGDTEAFF,.,TRBJ1-1,TRBV6-4,.
TGTGCCAGCAGCTTCGGCAGGGGGCCCGAAAAACTGTTTTTT,CASSFGRGPEKLFF,.,TRBJ1-4,TRBV7-2,TRBD1
TGTGCCAGCAGTTACGGCCCGTCAGGGCACCAAGAGACCCAGTACTTC,CASSYGPSGHQETQYF,.,TRBJ2-5,TRBV6-5,.
TGCGCCAGCAGAATAGGACGGAGGCCAAGCTCGGGCGAGCAGTACTTC,CASRIGRRPSSGEQYF,.,TRBJ2-7,TRBV10-1,.
TGTGCCAGCTCACCACAGGGTTCCAGAGATACGCAGTATTTT,CASSPQGSRDTQYF,.,TRBJ2-3,TRBV18,.
TGTGCCAGCAGCCAACGGACAGGAGATCAAGAGACCCAGTACTTC,CASSQRTGDQETQYF,.,TRBJ2-5,TRBV6-5,TRBD1
TGTGCCAGCATAGGGCAGCCGTTCTCTGGAAACACCATATATTTT,CASIGQPFSGNTIYF,.,TRBJ1-3,TRBV6-1,.
TGTGCCAGCTCACCCGTCGGGGGCTGGGAGACCCAGTACTTC,CASSPVGGWETQYF,.,TRBJ2-5,TRBV18,.
TGTGCCAGCAGCTCATCCGGGACTAAGAGCTCCTACGAGCAGTACTTC,CASSSSGTKSSYEQYF,.,TRBJ2-7,TRBV13,TRBD2
TGTGCCAGCAGTTTATGGGACAAGACCTACGAGCAGTACTTC,CASSLWDKTYEQYF,.,TRBJ2-7,TRBV27,.
TGTGCCAGTAGAGACAGGGGGCTAGTAATGAATCAGCCCCAGCATTTT,CASRDRGLVMNQPQHF,.,TRBJ1-5,TRBV19,TRBD1
TGTGCCTGGAGGACGGGACAGTTCTTTTATAATTCACCCCTCCACTTT,CAWRTGQFFYNSPLHF,.,TRBJ1-6,TRBV30,TRBD1
TGCGCCAGCAGCTTGGAGTCTGCAGATACGCAGTATTTT,CASSLESADTQYF,.,TRBJ2-3,TRBV5-1,.
TGTGCCAGTAGTACCGGACAGAGCAATCAGCCCCAGCATTTT,CASSTGQSNQPQHF,.,TRBJ1-5,TRBV19,.
TGTGCCAGCAGTTGGGCCTCTGGGGCCAACGTCCTGACTTTC,CASSWASGANVLTF,.,TRBJ2-6,TRBV6-6,.
TGTGCCAGCCCCCCGGTGGCGGGGGGACTCACAGATACGCAGTATTTT,CASPPVAGGLTDTQYF,.,TRBJ2-3,TRBV27,TRBD2
TGTGCCAGCAGCTTGGGTCGGCTAATTCATGGCTACACCTTC,CASSLGRLIHGYTF,few,TRBJ1-2,TRBV7-2,.
TGCAGCGTACTAGACGACGGAGGCGCGTCCTTT,CSVLDDGGASF,.,TRBJ1-1,TRBV29-1,.
TGTGCCAGCAGTTCCCCTTCCTACAATGAGCAGTTCTTC,CASSSPSYNEQFF,.,TRBJ2-1,TRBV28,.
TGTGCCAGCAGTCCGAGGGACGGTGGGACAGATACGCAGTATTTT,CASSPRDGGTDTQYF,.,TRBJ2-3,TRBV27,.
TGTGCCAGCAGCCGAGGAACTAAGTACGAGCAGTACTTC,CASSRGTKYEQYF,once,TRBJ2-7,TRBV7-2,.
TGCGCCAGCAGTGAAGCGTCGGTATATGGCTACACCTTC,CASSEASVYGYTF,once,TRBJ1-2,TRBV10-2,.
TGCGCCAGCAGCCAAACAGGGGCGCTAGGTACGCAGTATTTT,CASSQTGALGTQYF,.,TRBJ2-3,TRBV4-3,TRBD1
TGTGCCAGCAGCTTGGGGGGCAGGTCCTACGAGCAGTACTTC,CASSLGGRSYEQYF,.,TRBJ2-7,TRBV5-5,.
TGTGCCAGCAGTGGGACTAGCGGGGGTACGTCCCAGTACTTC,CASSGTSGGTSQYF,.,TRBJ2-5,TRBV2,TRBD2
TGTGCCAGCAGCTTGTATACCGCCAAAAACATTCAGTACTTC,CASSLYTAKNIQYF,once,TRBJ2-4,TRBV5-6,.
TGTGCCAGCAGCTTAAGGGCAGGGAGAGAGACCCAGTACTTC,CASSLRAGRETQYF,.,TRBJ2-5,TRBV7-3,.
TGTGCCAGCAGCTTCTTACTAGGCGGCGGTACGCAGTATTTT,CASSFLLGGGTQYF,.,TRBJ2-3,TRBV5-6,.
TGTGCCAGCAGCACAAAACCTAGCAATCAGCCCCAGCATTTT,CASSTKPSNQPQHF,.,TRBJ1-5,TRBV7-2,.
TGTGCCAGCAGCCAAGCTCGGACAGGGTACTCCTACGAGCAGTACTTC,CASSQARTGYSYEQYF,once,TRBJ2-7,TRBV11-1,TRBD1
TGTGCCAGCAGTAGCCAGGGGGTCGGTGTGACCGGGGAGCTGTTTTTT,CASSSQGVGVTGELFF,.,TRBJ2-2,TRBV6-4,TRBD1
TGTGCCAGCAGTCCATGGTGGGGCGGTGAAAAACTGTTTTTT,CASSPWWGGEKLFF,.,TRBJ1-4,TRBV27,.